Many counts were recorded for the clone carrying this T cell receptor (beta chain). In building TCR beta libraries, iRepertoire HTBI primers were used together with Arm-PCR of CDR3 regions. TCRdb independently ran MiXCR on the multiplex PCR reads; one entry per CDR3 protein. The sample has 400,000 to 550,000 distinct CDR3 sequences; roughly 15% are singletons. Time point reported: newly diagnosed GD, antithyroid drugs for less than 3 months. Scientists built the TCR library using RNA that was extracted from PBMCs. J lost 6 bases, V lost 7 bases, and 7 bases had no gene match. Germline lookup yields CDR1 SNHLY and CDR2 FYNNEI. The CDR3 sequence is 15 residues long. This entry comes from a study of regulatory T cells in long-lasting Graves disease. In addition, the sample was reused for a study of T cells in Graves' hyperthyroidism and ophthalmopathy.

The receptor was derived from a woman aged 30 to 39 with Graves disease. The sequencing used peripheral blood mononuclear cells (PBMCs), collected at new diagnosis, from a patient treated with antithyroid drugs. The chain carries TRBV2 and TRBJ2-1, with TRBD2 matching over 12 bases. CDR3 coding DNA: TGTGCCAGCATCGAACGGACTAGCGGGATCAATGAGCAGTTCTTC. It codes for CASIERTSGINEQFF.